The clone carrying this T cell receptor (beta chain) has just a few counts. What it recognizes is unknown. The sample is drawn from a study of T-cell memory formation after mild COVID-19. Overall study: Most TCR clusters belonged to a single donor.

Study outcomes and limitations: A subset of responding clones appeared in pre-infection memory, suggesting cross-reactive memory joined.

5'RACE primed from the constant segment yielded TCR alpha and TCR beta cDNA libraries bearing sample barcodes and UMIs. TCRdb analysed the 5' RACE reads with MiXCR anew, one entry per CDR3 protein. The sample has around 110,000 distinct CDR3 sequences, about 15% seen once. Germline V gene data show CDR1 as DFQATT and CDR2 as SNEGSKA (reference sequence). V trimming: 0 bases; J trimming: 3 bases; junction bases outside the gene matches: 4. The CDR3 has 15 residues. This clonotype originated in an adult woman who had mild COVID-19 (a few samples of this study predate the infection). Cell type and time point are not known. The sequenced sample consisted of PBMCs or a T cell subset sorted from them (not recorded which). The genes are TRBV20-1 and TRBJ2-2; TRBD1 aligns across 7 bases. The DNA of the CDR3 is TGCAGTGCTAGAGACCGGGACAGCTACACCGGGGAGCTGTTTTTT. The encoded protein is CSARDRDSYTGELFF.